This T cell receptor beta chain comes out of a study of long-term antiretroviral therapy in people with HIV. This CDR3 region has 15 residues. Germline V lookup: CDR1 MNHEY, CDR2 SVGAGI. With 5 bases clipped from V and 5 bases from J, the junction kept 5 bases outside the gene matches. Run at survey level, the immunoSEQ assay was version v3.0. Here immunoSEQ multiplex PCR was the method, and the copy in TCRdb shows in-frame clones only, minus some. The repertoire consists of some 30,000 clones, with about 97% occurring once and the leading ten covering 1.5% to 2%. In its sample, this clone was seen once.

The specimen comprised unsorted PBMCs, sampled 7.6 years after starting antiretroviral therapy. The rearrangement joins TRBV6-5 to TRBJ2-3, with 12 bases aligning to TRBD2. The clonotype was recovered from a man younger than 40 with HIV. The DNA for the CDR3 is TGTGCCAGCAGTGCCGGGACTAGCGGGTTAGATACGCAGTATTTT. The encoded protein is CASSAGTSGLDTQYF.